Below, one T cell receptor beta chain is given with its context. The data were taken from a study of blood T cell repertoires in COVID-19. The repertoire was sequenced with immunoSEQ multiplex PCR; TCRdb's copy has only in-frame clones and lacks some. Of approximately 260,000 clones listed, 89% are singletons. The CDR3 extends over 16 amino acids. Germline-derived CDR1 and CDR2 are SGHNT and YYREEE (reference sequence). V shed 4 bases and J shed 6 bases, with 19 bases lying between them. The V gene is TRBV5-4, the J gene TRBJ2-2; D gene uncertain. Sequenced input: peripheral blood. This TCR derives from a middle-aged man with acute or convalescent COVID-19. The CDR3 reads CASSVMAPVSSGELFF. Here the CDR3 DNA reads TGTGCCAGCAGCGTCATGGCACCCGTTTCGTCCGGGGAGCTGTTTTTT.